A selection of T cell receptor beta chains follows, all from one sample in a study of blood T cell repertoires in COVID-19. Profiling relied on immunoSEQ multiplex PCR, and the TCRdb table lists in-frame clones only, not all of them. The sample holds around 370,000 clones; more than 75% are singletons and the top ten take more than 0.95%. What was sequenced was PBMCs or T cells enriched from blood (not recorded which). These receptors were collected from a woman aged 18-29 years who had recovered from COVID-19. CDR3s include the opening cysteine and the closing phenylalanine or tryptophan. Clone size is not always given. Where it is, it says once, few, many or a class for expanded clones.

>TRBJ2-3|TRBV4-1|.
CASSQDGTLAGGPYTQYF
>TRBJ2-5|TRBV7-9|.
CASSAGQLQETQYF
>TRBJ2-7|TRBV5-1|.
CASSHGDSGVYEQYF
>TRBJ2-3|TRBV27|.
CASSFSGGISTDTQYF
>TRBJ2-7|TRBV6-1|.
CASSEAPGTGDGEQYF
>TRBJ2-6|TRBV6-5|.
CASMRQGAGANVLTF
>TRBJ2-5|TRBV9|.
CASSPTGETQYF
>TRBJ1-1|TRBV6-5|.
CASSFTRGHTEAFF
>TRBJ1-5|TRBV4-1|few
CASSQEGGQAHQPQHF
>TRBJ2-1|TRBV2|.
CASSEYGLVAGLNEQFF
>TRBJ1-1|TRBV19|.
CASSPSHTGISTEAFF
>TRBJ2-7|TRBV9|once
CASSLRQGSYEQYF
>TRBJ2-2|TRBV19|.
CASKPRENTGELFF
>TRBJ2-7|TRBV9|.
CASSVVRYSYEQYF
>TRBJ2-7|TRBV13|once
CASSLGYGPRDSSYEQYF
>TRBJ2-1|TRBV2|.
CASSDTGEQFF
>TRBJ1-1|TRBV5-1|.
CASSPWTYLGTEAFF
>TRBJ1-4|TRBV29-1|few
CSVSGTGTEKLFF
>TRBJ1-2|TRBV6-6|.
CASSHLDRRPNYGYTF
>TRBJ1-1|TRBV5-1|once
CASSRDWLATGGTEAFF
>TRBJ1-1|TRBV30|.
CAWLIQAEAFF
>TRBJ2-3|TRBV28|.
CASSLKTHYGGPSSTDTQYF
>TRBJ1-1|TRBV6-5|.
CASNRGGVSEAFF
>TRBJ1-4|TRBV30|.
CAWSVGLSNEKLFF
>TRBJ2-2|TRBV7-9|.
CASSPHKSTGELFF
>TRBJ2-7|TRBV9|.
CASSVGGTGSSYEQYF
>TRBJ2-7|TRBV5-1|.
CASSPGTPPHEQYF
>TRBJ2-7|TRBV19|.
CASSDLAGGPREQYF
>TRBJ1-5|TRBV10-2|.
CASSDNSNQPQHF
>TRBJ1-1|TRBV15|.
CATSRDTVNTEAFF
>TRBJ2-7|TRBV5-1|.
CASSLGLAGVEQYF
>TRBJ1-1|TRBV7-9|.
CASSLVSGNTEAFF